This TCR beta chain was observed in a study of graft-versus-host responses after intestinal transplantation. TCRdb's copy holds only in-frame clones and misses some; the assay was immunoSEQ multiplex PCR. The data contain 73,000 or so clones, around 90% of them singletons. Germline lookup yields CDR1 SGDLS and CDR2 YYNGEE. The trim removed 4 bases at V and 5 bases at J, leaving 11 bases unmatched. The CDR3 length is 16 residues. To note about this clone: Antigen specificity is unknown.

Sample: unstimulated CD8+ T cells sorted from spleen or lymph node cells, taken before transplant. This receptor was obtained from a human donor who was the organ donor for an intestinal transplant. The J gene is TRBJ2-2, the V gene TRBV9; 7 nucleotides align to TRBD1. The CDR3 protein is CASSSPDRDGTGELFF. For the CDR3, the DNA is TGTGCCAGCAGCTCCCCCGACAGGGACGGTACCGGGGAGCTGTTTTTT.